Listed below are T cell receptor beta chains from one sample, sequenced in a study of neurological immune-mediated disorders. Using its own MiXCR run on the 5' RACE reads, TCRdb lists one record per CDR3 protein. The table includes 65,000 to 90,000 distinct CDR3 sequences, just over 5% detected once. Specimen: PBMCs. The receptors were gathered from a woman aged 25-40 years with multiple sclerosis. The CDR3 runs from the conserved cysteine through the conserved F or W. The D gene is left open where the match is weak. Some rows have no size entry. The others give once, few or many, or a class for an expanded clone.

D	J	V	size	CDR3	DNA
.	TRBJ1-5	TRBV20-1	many	CSARTALINQPQHF	TGCAGTGCCAGGACAGCTTTAATTAATCAGCCCCAGCATTTT
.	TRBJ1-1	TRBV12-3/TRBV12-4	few	CASGRLGLTQGTHEAFF	TGTGCCAGCGGCAGATTGGGACTGACCCAGGGAACCCATGAAGCTTTCTTT
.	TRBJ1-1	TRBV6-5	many	CASTRGAGWLNTEAFF	TGTGCCAGCACCCGAGGGGCGGGATGGTTGAACACTGAAGCTTTCTTT
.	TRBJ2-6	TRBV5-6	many	CASSFVQVTSGANVLTF	TGTGCCAGCAGCTTCGTACAGGTTACCTCTGGGGCCAACGTCCTGACTTTC
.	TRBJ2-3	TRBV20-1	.	CSASDPGPSTDTQYF	TGCAGTGCTAGTGATCCGGGTCCTAGCACAGATACGCAGTATTTT
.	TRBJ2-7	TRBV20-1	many	CSAIGGTGPPYEQYF	TGCAGTGCTATCGGGGGTACGGGGCCCCCCTACGAGCAGTACTTC
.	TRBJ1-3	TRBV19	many	CASNIGAGNTIYF	TGTGCCAGTAATATTGGGGCTGGAAACACCATATATTTT
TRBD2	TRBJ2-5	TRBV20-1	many	CSTKNPLSGSSLETQYF	TGCAGTACGAAAAACCCTTTGAGCGGGAGTTCTTTAGAGACCCAGTACTTC
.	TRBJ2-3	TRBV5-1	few	CASSPGRADTQYF	TGCGCCAGCAGCCCGGGAAGGGCAGATACGCAGTATTTT
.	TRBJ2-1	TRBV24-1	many	CATRGKQFF	TGTGCCACCCGGGGGAAGCAGTTCTTC
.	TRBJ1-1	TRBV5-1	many	CASSLADNMNTEAFF	TGCGCCAGCAGCTTGGCCGACAACATGAACACTGAAGCTTTCTTT
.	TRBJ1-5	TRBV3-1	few	CASSQDTGQPQHF	TGTGCCAGCAGCCAAGATACGGGTCAGCCCCAGCATTTT
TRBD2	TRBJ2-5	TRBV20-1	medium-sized	CSAREGGGQETQYF	TGCAGTGCTAGAGAAGGCGGGGGGCAAGAGACCCAGTACTTC
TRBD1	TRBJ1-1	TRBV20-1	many	CSGTPSGTGDGTEAFF	TGCAGTGGTACCCCATCCGGGACAGGGGACGGGACTGAAGCTTTCTTT
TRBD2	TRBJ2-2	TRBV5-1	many	CASSPTLAENTGELFF	TGCGCCAGCAGCCCTACCCTAGCGGAGAACACCGGGGAGCTGTTTTTT
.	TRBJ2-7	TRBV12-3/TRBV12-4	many	CASSPPGDRWLEQYF	TGTGCCAGCAGCCCCCCGGGCGACAGATGGCTCGAGCAGTACTTC
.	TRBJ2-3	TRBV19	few	CASSISRAGTDTQYF	TGTGCCAGTAGTATATCGAGGGCAGGGACAGATACGCAGTATTTT
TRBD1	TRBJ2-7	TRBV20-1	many	CSAKFRQGSYEQYF	TGCAGTGCTAAATTTAGACAGGGTAGCTACGAGCAGTACTTC
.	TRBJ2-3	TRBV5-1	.	CASSWGVESDTQYF	TGCGCCAGCAGCTGGGGAGTGGAGTCAGATACGCAGTATTTT
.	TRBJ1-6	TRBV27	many	CASSLSGRSPLHF	TGTGCCAGCAGTTTATCGGGCAGATCACCCCTCCACTTT
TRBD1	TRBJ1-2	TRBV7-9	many	CASSDRGYGYTF	TGTGCCAGCAGCGACAGGGGCTATGGCTACACCTTC
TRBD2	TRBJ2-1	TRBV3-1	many	CASSPHGSGSENEQFF	TGTGCCAGCAGCCCGCATGGGAGCGGGAGTGAGAATGAGCAGTTCTTC
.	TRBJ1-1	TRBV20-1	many	CSARDGKNTEAFF	TGCAGTGCGCGGGACGGAAAGAACACTGAAGCTTTCTTT
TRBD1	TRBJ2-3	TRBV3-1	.	CASSQDWSGGTDTQYF	TGTGCCAGCAGCCAAGACTGGTCAGGGGGTACAGATACGCAGTATTTT
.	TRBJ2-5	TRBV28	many	CASSFRRPVLSAQYF	TGTGCCAGCAGTTTCCGCAGGCCTGTTCTGTCGGCCCAGTACTTC
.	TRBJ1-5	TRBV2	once	CASSDDGGSYQPQHF	TGTGCCAGCAGTGACGACGGGGGTAGCTATCAGCCCCAGCATTTT
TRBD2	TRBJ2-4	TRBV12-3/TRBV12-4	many	CASSLMRGGAKNIQYF	TGTGCCAGCAGTTTAATGCGGGGGGGAGCCAAAAACATTCAGTACTTC
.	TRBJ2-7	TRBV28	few	CASSTYEQYF	TGTGCCAGCAGTACGTACGAGCAGTACTTC